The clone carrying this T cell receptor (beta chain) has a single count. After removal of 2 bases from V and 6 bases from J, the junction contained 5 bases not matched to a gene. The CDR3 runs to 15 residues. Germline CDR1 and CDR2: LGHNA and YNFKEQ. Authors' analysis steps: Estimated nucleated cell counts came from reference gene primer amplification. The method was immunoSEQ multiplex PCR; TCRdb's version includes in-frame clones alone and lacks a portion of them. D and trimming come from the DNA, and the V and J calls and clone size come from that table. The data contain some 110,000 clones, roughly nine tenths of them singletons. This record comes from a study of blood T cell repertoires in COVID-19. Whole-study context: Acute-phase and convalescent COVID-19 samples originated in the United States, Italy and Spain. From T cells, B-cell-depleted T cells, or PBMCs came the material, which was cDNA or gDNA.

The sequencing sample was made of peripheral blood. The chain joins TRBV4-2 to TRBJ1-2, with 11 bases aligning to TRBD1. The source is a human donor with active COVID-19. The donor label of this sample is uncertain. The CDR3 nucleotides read TGTGCCAGCAGCCAAAGAGGACAGGGGGCGAATGGCTACACCTTC. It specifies CASSQRGQGANGYTF.